This T cell receptor (beta chain) was identified during a study of blood T cell repertoires in COVID-19. Turning to the study itself: The cDNA or gDNA used as material had been derived from T cells, B-cell-depleted T cells, or PBMCs.

Authors' analysis steps: Researchers report that nucleated cell counts were estimated from reference gene primer amplification. Profiling relied on immunoSEQ multiplex PCR, and the TCRdb table lists in-frame clones only, not all of them. The DNA was the basis for D and trimming; V, J and clone size are from that table. The repertoire holds over 250,000 clones, with 85% to 90% as singletons. The germline gives CDR1 GTSNPN, CDR2 SVGIG (reference sequence). V was pared by 7 bases and J by 2 bases, with 8 bases of the junction left unmatched. The CDR3 sequence is 15 residues long. The sample was PBMCs or T cells enriched from blood (not recorded which). The chain is built from TRBV30 and TRBJ2-2; TRBD1 agrees at 9 bases. This clonotype was obtained from a woman between 55 and 75 years old in a cohort exposed to, infected with or recovered from COVID-19 (not recorded which). CDR3 nucleotide sequence: TGTGCCTTCCAATACAGGGGGCTCAACACCGGGGAGCTGTTTTTT. It encodes CAFQYRGLNTGELFF.